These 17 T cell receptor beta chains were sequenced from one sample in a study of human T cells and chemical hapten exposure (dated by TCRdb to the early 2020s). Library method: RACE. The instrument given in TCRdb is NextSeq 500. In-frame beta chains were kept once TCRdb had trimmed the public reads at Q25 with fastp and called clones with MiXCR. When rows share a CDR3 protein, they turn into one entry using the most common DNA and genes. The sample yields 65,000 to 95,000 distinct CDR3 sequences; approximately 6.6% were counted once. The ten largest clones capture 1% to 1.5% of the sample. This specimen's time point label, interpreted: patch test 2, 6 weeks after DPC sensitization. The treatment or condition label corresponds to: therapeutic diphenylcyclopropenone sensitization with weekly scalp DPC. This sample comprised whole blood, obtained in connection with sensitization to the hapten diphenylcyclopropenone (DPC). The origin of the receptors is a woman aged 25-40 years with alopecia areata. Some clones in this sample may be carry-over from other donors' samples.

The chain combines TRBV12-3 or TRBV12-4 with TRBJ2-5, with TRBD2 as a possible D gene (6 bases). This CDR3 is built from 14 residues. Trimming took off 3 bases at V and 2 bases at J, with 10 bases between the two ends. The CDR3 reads CASSLFGGQETQYF. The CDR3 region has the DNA TGTGCCAGCAGTTTGTTCGGGGGTCAAGAGACCCAGTACTTC.

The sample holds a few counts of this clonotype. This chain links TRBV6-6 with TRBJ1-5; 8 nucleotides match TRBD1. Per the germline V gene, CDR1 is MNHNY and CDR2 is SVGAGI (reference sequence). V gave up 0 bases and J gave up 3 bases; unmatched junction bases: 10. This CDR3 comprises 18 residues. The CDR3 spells CASSYSIDQGQVNQPQHF. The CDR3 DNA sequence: TGTGCCAGCAGTTACTCGATTGATCAGGGACAGGTCAATCAGCCCCAGCATTTT.

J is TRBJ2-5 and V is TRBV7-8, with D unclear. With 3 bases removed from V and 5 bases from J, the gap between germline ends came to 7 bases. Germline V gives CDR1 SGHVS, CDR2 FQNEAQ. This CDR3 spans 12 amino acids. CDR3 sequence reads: CASSFRGETQYF. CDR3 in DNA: TGTGCCAGCAGCTTCCGTGGGGAGACCCAGTACTTC.

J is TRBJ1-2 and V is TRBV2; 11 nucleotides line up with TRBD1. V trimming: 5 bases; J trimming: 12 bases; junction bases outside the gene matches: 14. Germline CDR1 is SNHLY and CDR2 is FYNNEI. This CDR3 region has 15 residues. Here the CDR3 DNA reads TGTGCCAGCAGTCTAAGGACAGGGGGCCCCACCTTTGACACCTTC. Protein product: CASSLRTGGPTFDTF. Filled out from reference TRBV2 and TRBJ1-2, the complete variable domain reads EPEVTQTPSHQVTQMGQEVILRCVPISNHLYFYWYRQILGQKVEFLVSFYNNEISEKSEIFDDQFSVERPDGSNFTLKIRSTKLEDSAMYFCASSLRTGGPTFDTFGSGTRLTVV.

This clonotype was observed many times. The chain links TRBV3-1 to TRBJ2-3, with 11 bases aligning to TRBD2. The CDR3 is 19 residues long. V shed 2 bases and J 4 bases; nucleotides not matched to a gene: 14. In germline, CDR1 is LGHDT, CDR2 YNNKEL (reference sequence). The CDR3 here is CASSQLRASGGRSPDTQYF. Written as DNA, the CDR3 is TGTGCCAGCAGCCAACTCCGTGCTAGCGGGGGGCGGTCCCCAGATACGCAGTATTTT.

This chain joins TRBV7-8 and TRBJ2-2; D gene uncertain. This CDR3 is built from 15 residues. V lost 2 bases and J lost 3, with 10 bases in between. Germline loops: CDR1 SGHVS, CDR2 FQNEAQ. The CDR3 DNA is TGTGCCAGCAGCTTAACCCAAATGGACACCGGGGAGCTGTTTTTT. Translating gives CASSLTQMDTGELFF. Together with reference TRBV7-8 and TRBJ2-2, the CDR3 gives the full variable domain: GAGVSQSPRYKVAKRGQDVALRCDPISGHVSLFWYQQALGQGPEFLTYFQNEAQLDKSGLPSDRFFAERPEGSVSTLKIQRTQQEDSAVYLCASSLTQMDTGELFFGEGSRLTVL.

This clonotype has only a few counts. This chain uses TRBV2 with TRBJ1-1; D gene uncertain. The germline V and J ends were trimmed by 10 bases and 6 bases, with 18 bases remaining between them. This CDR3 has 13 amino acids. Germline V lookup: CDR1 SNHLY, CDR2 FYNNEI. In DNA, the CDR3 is TGTGCCACCCTCGGCCGGGAGTTCGCTGAAGCTTTCTTT. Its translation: CATLGREFAEAFF.

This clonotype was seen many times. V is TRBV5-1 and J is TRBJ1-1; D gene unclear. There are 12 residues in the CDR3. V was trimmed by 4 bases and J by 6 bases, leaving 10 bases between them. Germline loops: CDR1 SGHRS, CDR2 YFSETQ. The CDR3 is CASSPGIAEAFF. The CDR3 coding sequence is TGCGCCAGCAGCCCGGGAATCGCTGAAGCTTTCTTT.

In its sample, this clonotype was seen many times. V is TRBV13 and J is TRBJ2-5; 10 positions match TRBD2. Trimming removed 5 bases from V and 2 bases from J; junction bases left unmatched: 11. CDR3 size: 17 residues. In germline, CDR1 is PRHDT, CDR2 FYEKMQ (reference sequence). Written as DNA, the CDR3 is TGTGCCAGCAGCCGAAGTCTAGCGGGGGACCTACAAGAGACCCAGTACTTC. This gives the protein CASSRSLAGDLQETQYF.

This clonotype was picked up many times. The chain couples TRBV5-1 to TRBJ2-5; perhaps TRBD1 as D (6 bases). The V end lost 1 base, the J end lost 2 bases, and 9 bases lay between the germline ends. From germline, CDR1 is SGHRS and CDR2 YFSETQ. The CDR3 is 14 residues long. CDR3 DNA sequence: TGCGCCAGCAGCTTGACTGACAGGCAAGAGACCCAGTACTTC. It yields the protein CASSLTDRQETQYF. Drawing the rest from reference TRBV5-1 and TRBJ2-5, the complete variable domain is KAGVTQTPRYLIKTRGQQVTLSCSPISGHRSVSWYQQTPGQGLQFLFEYFSETQRNKGNFPGRFSGRQFSNSRSEMNVSTLELGDSALYLCASSLTDRQETQYFGPGTRLLVL.

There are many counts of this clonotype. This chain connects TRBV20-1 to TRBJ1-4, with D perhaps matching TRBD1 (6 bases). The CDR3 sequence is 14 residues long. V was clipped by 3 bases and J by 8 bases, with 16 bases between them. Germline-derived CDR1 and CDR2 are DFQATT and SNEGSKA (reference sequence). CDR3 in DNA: TGCAGTGCTAGTAACAGGGATCGGAGGGAAAAACTGTTTTTT. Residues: CSASNRDRREKLFF.

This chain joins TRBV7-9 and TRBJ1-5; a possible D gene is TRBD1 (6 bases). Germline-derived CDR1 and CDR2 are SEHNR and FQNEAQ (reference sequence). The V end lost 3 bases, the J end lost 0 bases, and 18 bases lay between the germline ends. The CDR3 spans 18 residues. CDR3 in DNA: TGTGCCAGCAGCTTGAGACCCGGACAGATGATTAGCAATCAGCCCCAGCATTTT. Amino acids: CASSLRPGQMISNQPQHF. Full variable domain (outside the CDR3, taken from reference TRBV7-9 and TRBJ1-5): DTGVSQNPRHKITKRGQNVTFRCDPISEHNRLYWYRQTLGQGPEFLTYFQNEAQLEKSRLLSDRFSAERPKGSFSTLEIQRTEQGDSAMYLCASSLRPGQMISNQPQHFGDGTRLSIL.

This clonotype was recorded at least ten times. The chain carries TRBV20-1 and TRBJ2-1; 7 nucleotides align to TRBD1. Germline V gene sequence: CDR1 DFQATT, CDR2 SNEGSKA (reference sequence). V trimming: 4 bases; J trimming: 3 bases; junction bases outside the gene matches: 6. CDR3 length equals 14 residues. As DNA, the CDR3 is TGCAGTGCTAACCCCGGGACAGACTACAATGAGCAGTTCTTC. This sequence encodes CSANPGTDYNEQFF.

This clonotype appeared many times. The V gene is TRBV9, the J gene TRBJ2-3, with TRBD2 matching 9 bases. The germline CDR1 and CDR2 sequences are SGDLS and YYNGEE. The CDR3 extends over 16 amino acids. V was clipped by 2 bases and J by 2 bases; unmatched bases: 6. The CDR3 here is CASSVGLARLTDTQYF. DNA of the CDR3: TGTGCCAGCAGCGTCGGACTAGCGAGACTCACAGATACGCAGTATTTT.

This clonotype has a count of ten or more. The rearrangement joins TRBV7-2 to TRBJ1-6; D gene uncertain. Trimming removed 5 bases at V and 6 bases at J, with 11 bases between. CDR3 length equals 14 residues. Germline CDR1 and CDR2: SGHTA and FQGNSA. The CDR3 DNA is TGTGCCAGCAGCCCACGGGAGGGTAATTCACCCCTCCACTTT. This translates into CASSPREGNSPLHF.

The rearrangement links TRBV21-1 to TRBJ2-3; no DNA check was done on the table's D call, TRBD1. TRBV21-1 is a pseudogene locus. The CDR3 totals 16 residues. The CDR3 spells CASSPHAGAGTDTQYF. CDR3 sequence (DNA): TGTGCCAGCAGCCCTCACGCAGGGGCTGGCACAGATACGCAGTATTTT.

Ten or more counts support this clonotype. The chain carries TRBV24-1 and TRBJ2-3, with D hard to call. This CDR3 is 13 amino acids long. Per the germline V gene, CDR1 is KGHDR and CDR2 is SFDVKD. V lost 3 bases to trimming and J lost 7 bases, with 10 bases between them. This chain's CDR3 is CATSDPHSNTQYF. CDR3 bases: TGTGCCACCAGTGATCCCCATTCGAATACGCAGTATTTT.